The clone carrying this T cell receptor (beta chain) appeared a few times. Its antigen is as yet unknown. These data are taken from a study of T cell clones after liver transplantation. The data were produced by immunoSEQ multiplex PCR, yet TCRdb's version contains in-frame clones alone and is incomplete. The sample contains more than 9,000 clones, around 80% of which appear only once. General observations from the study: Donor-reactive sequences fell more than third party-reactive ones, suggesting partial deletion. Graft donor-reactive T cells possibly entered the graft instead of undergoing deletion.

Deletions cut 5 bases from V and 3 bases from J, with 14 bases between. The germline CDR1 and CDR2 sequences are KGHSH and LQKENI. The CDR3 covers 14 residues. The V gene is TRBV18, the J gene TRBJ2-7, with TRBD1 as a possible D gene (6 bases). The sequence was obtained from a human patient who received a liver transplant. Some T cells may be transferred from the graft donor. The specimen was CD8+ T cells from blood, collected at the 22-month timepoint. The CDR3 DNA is TGTGCCAGCTCATCGTCCGGGACACACTACGAGCAGTACTTC. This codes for CASSSSGTHYEQYF.